This TCR beta chain is from a study of cytomegalovirus exposure and HLA in healthy donors (dated by TCRdb to between 2016 and 2019). At the level of the whole study: An earlier analysis of some 500 of the donors reported about 290 Gb of sequence data and roughly 100 million unique TCR beta sequences from about 179 million T cells. All discovery cohort repertoires had been generated on a single sequencing platform. The study aimed to test whether signatures of past pathogen exposure could be identified by cataloging public T cell receptors. A later genetic analysis took genome-wide SNP genotypes for about 55% of the roughly 670 donors and used that subset as a discovery cohort. The number of donors typed differed by locus, with roughly 629-640 for A, B, C, DRB1 and DQB1, roughly 520 for DQA1, 600 to 610 for DPA1, and roughly 450 for DPB1. HLA typing included class I and class II loci at four-digit resolution. To predict cytomegalovirus infection status, the study combined high-throughput TCR immunosequencing, statistical association of individual TCRs with disease status, and machine learning. Among about 400 genotyped donors of the cohort, an average of about 240,000 unique TCR beta nucleotide sequences was sequenced per donor, of which approximately 18% were non-productive. An earlier analysis of 587 of the donors used high-throughput TCR beta sequencing to judge whether each TCR beta V gene segment behaved as functional or pseudogenic. Donor age, sex, ethnicity and CMV serostatus were collected together with the repertoire data. Five DR-DQ haplotypes were treated as single units for association and clustering because of strong linkage in the cohort. Roughly 300 gigabases of sequencing data and around 85 million unique TCR sequences made up an early release that covered under 750 HLA-typed donors. In addition to the first cohort of roughly 670 subjects, a separate validation cohort of over 90 different subjects was used. A later analysis re-analyzed previously published TCR beta repertoires from 666 donors and added high-resolution HLA genotyping to study TCR occurrence patterns. Using immunosequencing, the study profiled T cell repertoires from around 670 subjects and related those repertoires to cytomegalovirus serostatus. Rather than drawing on any new phenotypic data, the later analysis identified candidate immune exposures from TCR beta sequences and the way those sequences occurred across donors. Of the 350 to 450 genotyped donors, over 65% fell in the genetic ancestry cluster associated with self-reported Caucasian donors. Beyond this particular receptor, the publication reports: Across donors, most TCR sequences were observed very rarely, whereas some public TCRs were present in many individuals. The only immune exposure information available for the cohort was CMV serostatus. In a later analysis, some 18,000 TCR beta sequences were associated with specific HLA alleles at a false discovery rate of 0.05. Because HLA typing was missing for some donors at each locus, association tests included only the typed subset. According to a later analysis, TCR association rates differed among HLA loci, with DRB1 alleles showing the most associated TCRs and HLA-C alleles showing the fewest. Cytomegalovirus status was reported to be diagnosed by the classifier with high specificity and sensitivity in both the original and validation cohorts. Strong co-occurrence of HLA alleles, especially DR and DQ, made assigning TCR associations to individual alleles difficult. Because counts were too low, roughly 17 rarely observed V segments, including chromosome 9 orphons, were left out of the earlier analysis of over 550 of the donors. Several of the top co-occurrence clusters appeared to be linked to parvovirus B19, influenza, CMV and Epstein-Barr virus, according to a later analysis. In a later analysis, most CMV-associated TCR beta chains were found to appear HLA-restricted, with HLA associations seemingly driven largely by CMV exposure. A group of highly shared sequence variants was considered likely to be a technical artifact of the sequencing pipeline. Sequencing depth was assumed to be roughly uniform across donors in the presence/absence analyses, though that assumption may not hold. In a later analysis, HLA-associated TCR beta chains were found to be more clonally expanded and to have lower generation probabilities than equally common non-associated chains. A total of 150 to 200 TCR beta chains were listed by the study as associated with cytomegalovirus. Linkage disequilibrium might explain the correlated functional status among segregating V segments, but an unknown experimental factor could not be excluded. The authors suggested that the approach could potentially be generalized to other disease states and immunological phenotypes. V-gene and J-gene trimming of TCR beta chains was associated with a missense DCLRE1C variant in a later genetic analysis, and the association was replicated in an independent cohort. The 87-base-pair reads could not distinguish some IMGT-functional V segments, including TRBV6-2 and TRBV6-3, so those segments were excluded. In vitro tests confirmed that a few of the cytomegalovirus-associated TCR beta chains recognize cytomegalovirus antigens. Only TCR beta chains were sequenced in this cohort, and the absence of alpha or paired-chain data limited detectable features. In an earlier analysis of 587 of the donors, most TCR beta V segments appeared in productive rearrangements about 87% or about 30% of the time, broadly matching IMGT annotations. In a later genetic analysis, fewer N-insertions in productive TCRs were reported among donors in an Asian-associated ancestry cluster than the roughly 700-donor mean. A further reported finding was that TCR beta sequences accurately predicted the HLA-A and HLA-B alleles for most subjects in the first cohort.

The junction shows trimming of 9 bases on V and 7 bases on J, and the gene matches do not reach 12 bases of it. CDR1 and CDR2 (SNHLY, FYNNEI) derive from the germline V gene. The CDR3, from cysteine to phenylalanine, totals 15 residues. The CDR3 DNA has 45 bases and is translated from base 1. On this clone: Its antigen is still unknown. No much larger clonotype is one base removed from it; base qualities were not supplied.

In total, more than 500 healthy bone marrow donors made up the cohort. At the time of sampling, every cohort member was nominally healthy, though immune exposures that went unrecorded were likely present. The donor was CMV seronegative and belonged to the group of more than 300 seronegative cohort members. Each donor provided a peripheral blood sample, and peripheral blood mononuclear cells were used for TCR beta sequencing. The Qiagen DNeasy Blood Extraction Kit was used to extract genomic DNA from the blood cell samples. Library creation used the immunoSEQ multiplex PCR assay. The multiplex PCR relied on a mix of 60 forward primers for TCR Vbeta segments and 13 reverse primers for TCR Jbeta segments. The CDR3 region of rearranged TCR beta genes was amplified from genomic DNA with a multiplex PCR assay. Amplified TCR beta libraries were sequenced as 87-base-pair reads on the Illumina HiSeq System. As for the authors' bioinformatics: In a later analysis, 80 million or so unique TCR beta chains were counted across the roughly 670 repertoires, and roughly 11 million of these chains were shared by at least two donors. Raw reads were error-corrected and collapsed into unique sequences by a nearest-neighbor algorithm in which closely related sequences were merged to remove PCR and sequencing errors. Alignment of CDR3 sequences to IMGT reference sequences was used to assign V, D and J gene segments. For a sequence to be retained, at least a six-nucleotide match to both a V gene segment and a J gene segment was required. A rearrangement was called productive if the CDR3 had no stop codons and remained in frame with V and J, and every other rearrangement was called non-productive. CDR3 was defined according to IMGT convention as the region running from the second conserved V-encoded cysteine to the conserved J-encoded phenylalanine. The earlier analysis of about 610 of the donors excluded sequences that lacked an unambiguous match to a single V gene segment. In an earlier analysis of approximately 590 of the donors, V segments were called functional above 56.7% productive rearrangements and were called segregating when the between-donor standard deviation exceeded 5%. To diagnose cytomegalovirus status from the catalog of TCR beta chain sequences, a statistical classification framework was built. In a later analysis, TCR nucleotide sequences were compared against IMGT/GENE-DB human TR gene sequences so that V and J genes could be assigned. In a later analysis, CDR3 sequences and most-parsimonious VDJ recombination scenarios were assigned using the TCRdist pipeline. A later analysis defined each TCR beta chain by its CDR3 amino acid sequence plus V-gene family, and excluded reads lacking a unique V-gene family. A later analysis removed roughly 590 highly shared, low-generation-probability nucleotide sequences to deal with suspected cross-contamination and a sequencing artifact. In a later analysis, a clonal expansion index was calculated for each public chain from normalized within-repertoire ranks of inferred template counts. Generation probabilities in a later analysis came from a VDJ recombination model fitted to out-of-frame rearrangements, and those results were checked against IGoR. In a later analysis, hypergeometric tests were used to score TCR-TCR, TCR-HLA and TCR-CMV co-occurrence, with a repertoire-size bias correction applied to TCR pairs. To estimate false discovery rates, a later analysis permuted the HLA or CMV assignments 20 times. A later analysis grouped co-occurring TCRs with DBSCAN, adding TCRdist sequence similarity when clustering within HLA-allele-positive subsets. For co-occurrence clustering, repertoires with fewer than 30,000 or more than 120,000 public chains were excluded, along with 5 or 6 repertoires with anomalous nucleotide sharing. TCRdb obtained this table from immuneACCESS and retained in-frame rearrangements with V and J assigned. These tables miss some clones; where compared with another copy, unresolved V genes account for less than half of the shortfall, and the remainder is unexplained. V and J calls and clone size are copied from that table; D and trimming were computed from the DNA. Here the sample has about 200,000 clones; over 80% occur a single time. The ten top clones hold roughly 0.66% of the sample.

Sequencing was done on a sample of PBMCs. The receptor was isolated from a boy aged 2 to 10 in good health and CMV-seronegative. The V and J segments used are TRBV2 and TRBJ2-7; TRBD2 agrees with 13 junctional bases. The nucleotide sequence is given as TGTGCCAGTGGGACTAGCGGGACTCAGGGCTGGGAGCAGTACTTC. Its product reads: CASGTSGTQGWEQYF.